This T cell receptor (beta chain) is drawn from a study of blood T cell repertoires in COVID-19. About the study: T cells, B-cell-depleted T cells, or PBMCs provided the cDNA or gDNA that served as material.

Authors' data handling: The authors estimated nucleated cell counts from reference gene primer amplification. Assay used: immunoSEQ multiplex PCR; TCRdb lists only in-frame clones, some missing. V and J calls and clone size are those listed in that table; D and trimming were worked out from the DNA. Found here are 150,000 or so clones, approximately 85% of them singletons; the top ten hold 0.6% to 0.7%. The germline gives CDR1 KGHSH, CDR2 LQKENI. The CDR3 length is 19 residues. V shed 0 bases and J 2 bases; nucleotides not matched to a gene: 15. Patients of the Seattle cohort, enrolled during active infection, were followed longitudinally.

This chain uses TRBV18 with TRBJ1-1; 7 bases match TRBD1. What was sequenced was peripheral blood. The TCR was taken from a man aged 55-75 years with COVID-19, enrolled during active disease. Here the CDR3 reads CASSPPKQGGIGPNTEAFF. The CDR3 DNA follows: TGTGCCAGCTCACCACCAAAACAAGGGGGCATCGGGCCCAACACTGAAGCTTTCTTT.